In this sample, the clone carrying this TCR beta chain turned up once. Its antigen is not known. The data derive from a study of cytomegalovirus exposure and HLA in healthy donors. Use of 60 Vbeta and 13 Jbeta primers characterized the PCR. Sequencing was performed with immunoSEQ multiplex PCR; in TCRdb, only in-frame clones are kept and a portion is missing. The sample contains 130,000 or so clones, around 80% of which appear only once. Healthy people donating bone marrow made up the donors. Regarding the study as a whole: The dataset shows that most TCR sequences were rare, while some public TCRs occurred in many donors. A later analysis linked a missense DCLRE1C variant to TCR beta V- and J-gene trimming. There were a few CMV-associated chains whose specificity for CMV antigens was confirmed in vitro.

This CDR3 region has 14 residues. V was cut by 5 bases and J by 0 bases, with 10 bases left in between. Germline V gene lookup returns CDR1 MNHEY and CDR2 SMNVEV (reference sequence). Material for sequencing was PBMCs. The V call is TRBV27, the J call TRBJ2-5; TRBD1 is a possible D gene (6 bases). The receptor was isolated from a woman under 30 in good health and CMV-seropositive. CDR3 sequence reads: CASSDRRYQETQYF. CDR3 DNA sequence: TGTGCCAGCAGTGACAGGAGGTACCAAGAGACCCAGTACTTC.